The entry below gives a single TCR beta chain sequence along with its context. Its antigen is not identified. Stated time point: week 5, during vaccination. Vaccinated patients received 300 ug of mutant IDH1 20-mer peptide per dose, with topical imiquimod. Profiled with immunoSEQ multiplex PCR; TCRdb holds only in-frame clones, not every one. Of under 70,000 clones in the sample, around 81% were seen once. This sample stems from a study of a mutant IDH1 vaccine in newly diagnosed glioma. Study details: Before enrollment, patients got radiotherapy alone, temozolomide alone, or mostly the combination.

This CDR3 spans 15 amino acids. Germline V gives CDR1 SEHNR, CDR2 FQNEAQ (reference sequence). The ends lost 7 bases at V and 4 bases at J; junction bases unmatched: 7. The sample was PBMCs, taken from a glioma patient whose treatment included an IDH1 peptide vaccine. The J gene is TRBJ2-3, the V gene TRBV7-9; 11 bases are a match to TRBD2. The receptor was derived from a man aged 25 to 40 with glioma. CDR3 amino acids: CASIPTSGISDTQYF. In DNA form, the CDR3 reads TGTGCCAGCATCCCGACTAGCGGGATCTCAGATACGCAGTATTTT.